These T cell receptor beta chains were read from a single sample in a study of CD8+ T cells in alopecia areata. The protocol was immunoSEQ multiplex PCR, while the TCRdb copy is restricted to in-frame clones and leaves out a portion. The data show about 280,000 clones, roughly 60% seen once. Here the sequenced sample was CD4+ T cells sorted from blood, taken at week 24, from a patient treated with tofacitinib. The source is a human donor with alopecia areata. Both conserved end residues are part of each CDR3. Fields, in order: D gene, V gene, J gene, clone size, CDR3 protein, CDR3 DNA. The D gene is left open where the match is weak. The size of a clone is reported for some rows only, either as once, few or many, or as a class for expanded clones.

-	TRBV30	TRBJ1-2	once	CAWSPTHYGYTF	TGTGCCTGGAGTCCTACTCACTATGGCTACACCTTC
TRBD1	TRBV5-1	TRBJ1-1	-	CASSLGTGSLNTEAFF	TGCGCCAGCAGCTTGGGGACAGGGTCGTTGAACACTGAAGCTTTCTTT
-	TRBV6-1	TRBJ2-7	-	CASGKWAYEQYF	TGTGCCAGCGGGAAGTGGGCCTACGAGCAGTACTTC
-	TRBV20-1	TRBJ2-7	-	CSASGIHEQYF	TGCAGTGCTAGCGGAATCCACGAGCAGTACTTC
-	TRBV29-1	TRBJ2-1	-	CSCLEGIEQFF	TGCAGTTGTTTGGAGGGAATTGAGCAGTTCTTC
-	TRBV5-1	TRBJ1-2	-	CASSLSVQGASYTF	TGCGCCAGCAGCTTGTCGGTGCAGGGCGCTAGCTACACCTTC
TRBD2	TRBV12-5	TRBJ2-5	-	CASGLVRSGVETQYF	TGTGCTAGTGGTTTGGTACGCAGCGGGGTGGAGACCCAGTACTTC
-	TRBV15	TRBJ1-1	-	CATSRRSQINTEAFF	TGTGCCACCAGCCGGCGATCCCAAATCAACACTGAAGCTTTCTTT
TRBD1	TRBV29-1	TRBJ1-2	-	CSVERSRGYGYTF	TGCAGCGTTGAAAGATCCAGGGGGTATGGCTACACCTTC
-	TRBV4-2	TRBJ1-1	-	CASSQGTGMWNTEAFF	TGTGCCAGCAGCCAAGGCACCGGGATGTGGAACACTGAAGCTTTCTTT
TRBD2	TRBV7-2	TRBJ2-1	-	CASSPASGGYNEQFF	TGTGCCAGCAGCCCCGCTAGCGGGGGCTACAATGAGCAGTTCTTC
TRBD1	TRBV30	TRBJ2-7	-	CAWRGGQGVREQYF	TGTGCCTGGAGAGGGGGCCAGGGAGTGAGAGAGCAGTACTTC
-	TRBV30	TRBJ2-3	-	CAWSVGGVKDTQYF	TGTGCCTGGAGTGTAGGGGGTGTTAAAGATACGCAGTATTTT
TRBD1	TRBV27	TRBJ2-1	-	CASSPPGQAYNEQFF	TGTGCCAGCAGTCCGCCGGGACAGGCGTACAATGAGCAGTTCTTC
-	TRBV11-2	TRBJ2-5	few	CASSLDRETQYF	TGTGCCAGCAGCTTGGATCGGGAGACCCAGTACTTC
-	TRBV29-1	TRBJ1-4	few	CSTRGATNEKLFF	TGCAGCACTAGAGGTGCAACTAATGAAAAACTGTTTTTT
TRBD2	TRBV6-5	TRBJ2-1	-	CASTRLAGGLHEQFF	TGTGCCAGCACCAGACTAGCGGGGGGCCTGCATGAGCAGTTCTTC
-	TRBV25-1	TRBJ1-1	-	CASRPRETTEAFF	TGTGCCAGCAGGCCCCGGGAGACCACTGAAGCTTTCTTT
-	TRBV29-1	TRBJ1-1	once	CSVGPGLRNTEAFF	TGCAGCGTGGGGCCGGGACTCCGGAACACTGAAGCTTTCTTT
TRBD1	TRBV6-5	TRBJ2-2	-	CASSYTGGPGTGELFF	TGTGCCAGCAGTTACACAGGGGGGCCTGGCACCGGGGAGCTGTTTTTT
-	TRBV29-1	TRBJ2-3	-	CSVGLRGYTQYF	TGCAGCGTTGGACTGCGGGGATATACGCAGTATTTT
-	TRBV6-1	TRBJ2-7	-	CASSDYTGYEQYF	TGTGCCAGCAGTGACTACACTGGCTACGAGCAGTACTTC
-	TRBV28	TRBJ2-2	-	CASSYLRGRGLAGELFF	TGTGCCAGCAGTTACCTTCGGGGGCGAGGATTGGCCGGGGAGCTGTTTTTT
-	TRBV2	TRBJ1-2	-	CASSDGRFHNYGYTF	TGTGCCAGCAGTGACGGACGGTTTCATAACTATGGCTACACCTTC
-	TRBV15	TRBJ1-1	-	CATSREWGTEAFF	TGTGCCACCAGCAGAGAGTGGGGCACTGAAGCTTTCTTT
-	TRBV29-1	TRBJ2-1	-	CSVELGFHEQFF	TGCAGCGTTGAGCTCGGGTTCCATGAGCAGTTCTTC
-	TRBV9	TRBJ2-4	-	CASSVGAVAKNIQYF	TGTGCCAGCAGCGTAGGGGCCGTAGCCAAAAACATTCAGTACTTC
-	TRBV14	TRBJ1-1	-	CASSISGNTEAFF	TGTGCCAGCAGCATCTCAGGGAACACTGAAGCTTTCTTT
-	TRBV9	TRBJ2-3	-	CASSVTTRDTDTQYF	TGTGCCAGCAGCGTTACCACCAGGGACACAGATACGCAGTATTTT
-	TRBV27	TRBJ2-7	-	CASKPRRLHEQYF	TGTGCCAGCAAGCCCCGGCGCCTTCACGAGCAGTACTTC
-	TRBV5-1	TRBJ2-4	-	CASSVGLAENIQYF	TGCGCCAGCAGCGTGGGCCTGGCGGAAAACATTCAGTACTTC
-	TRBV2	TRBJ1-1	-	CASDRGTPEAFF	TGTGCCAGCGATCGGGGAACACCTGAAGCTTTCTTT
-	TRBV5-6	TRBJ2-6	-	CASRTTGSGANVLTF	TGTGCCAGCAGGACAACCGGGTCTGGGGCCAACGTCCTGACTTTC
-	TRBV2	TRBJ1-2	few	CASTWGRDDGYTF	TGTGCCAGCACCTGGGGTAGAGACGACGGCTACACCTTC
-	TRBV28	TRBJ2-1	many	CASTRNNEQFF	TGTGCCAGCACCCGAAACAATGAGCAGTTCTTC
-	TRBV2	TRBJ2-5	few	CASSDDKRATQYF	TGTGCCAGCAGTGATGACAAAAGGGCGACCCAGTACTTC
TRBD1	TRBV19	TRBJ2-5	-	CASSIDRGQETQYF	TGTGCCAGTAGTATCGACAGGGGGCAGGAGACCCAGTACTTC
TRBD2	TRBV5-1	TRBJ2-4	-	CASSPEGTSGGQNIQYF	TGCGCCAGCAGCCCGGAGGGGACTAGCGGGGGACAAAACATTCAGTACTTC
-	TRBV7-2	TRBJ2-1	few	CASSDLLGSSYNEQFF	TGTGCCAGCAGCGACCTCTTGGGGAGCTCCTACAATGAGCAGTTCTTC
TRBD1	TRBV28	TRBJ1-2	-	CASSSLDRGLYGYTF	TGTGCCAGCAGTTCCCTCGACAGGGGGCTCTATGGCTACACCTTC
TRBD1	TRBV6-5	TRBJ1-3	-	CASSGQGVSGNTIYF	TGTGCCAGCAGCGGACAGGGCGTCTCTGGAAACACCATATATTTT
-	TRBV10-3	TRBJ1-5	-	CAISDPNQPQHF	TGTGCCATCAGCGACCCTAATCAGCCCCAGCATTTT